Given below is one TCR beta chain in context. Its antigen is not identified. Germline CDR1 reads LNHDA; CDR2 reads SQIVND (reference sequence). The CDR3 extends over 12 amino acids. Trimming removed 8 bases from V and 2 bases from J, with 9 bases in between. This entry comes from a study of T cell responses to AZD1222 COVID-19 vaccine. Some clones are missing from TCRdb's copy, which holds only in-frame ones; the method was immunoSEQ multiplex PCR. The top ten hold approximately 5% of the sample, which has roughly 140,000 clones, roughly 91% seen once. Study-level points and caveats: Spike-specific TCRs gained breadth and depth after people received two AZD1222 doses.

The source was peripheral blood, collected on day 0 of AZD1222 vaccination. The V and J genes are TRBV19 and TRBJ2-5; perhaps TRBD2 as D (5 bases). This TCR was sampled from an adult in good health. CDR3 DNA sequence: TGTGCCAGTCGAGGGTTTCAAGAGACCCAGTACTTC. This translates into CASRGFQETQYF.